This is a list of T cell receptor beta chains from one sample in a study of T cells in pancreatic ductal adenocarcinoma. TCRdb's copy holds only in-frame clones and misses some; the assay was immunoSEQ multiplex PCR. The sample records more than 2,000 clones, over 65% being singletons. Sequencing input: pancreatic tumor tissue. The source of these receptors is a human donor with pancreatic ductal adenocarcinoma. Both conserved end residues are part of each CDR3. D genes are given only for firm matches. The size field is filled for only some rows; it gives once, few, many or a size class.

>TRBV2|few|-|TRBJ1-5
CASSDSNQPQHF
>TRBV11-3|-|-|TRBJ1-3
CASSLTDSGNTIYF
>TRBV7-9|few|TRBD1|TRBJ2-1
CASSPTGLGNEQFF
>TRBV6-6|-|-|TRBJ1-6
CASSYSGDIGPLHF
>TRBV7-2|-|TRBD2|TRBJ2-7
CASSLSGGGVRSEQYF
>TRBV7-9|-|-|TRBJ1-5
CASSFGGQPQHF
>TRBV5-1|-|-|TRBJ2-3
CASSLNSPRSTDTQYF
>TRBV27|-|-|TRBJ1-1
CASSFNGRTEGEAFF
>TRBV5-1|-|-|TRBJ2-3
CASSWRASTDTQYF
>TRBV7-8|-|-|TRBJ2-3
CASSKDAGHRTDTQYF
>TRBV7-6|-|-|TRBJ1-1
CASSARTDATEAFF